The 26 T cell receptor beta chains in this list originate from one sample, sequenced in a study of blood T cell repertoires in COVID-19. Sequencing was performed with immunoSEQ multiplex PCR; in TCRdb, only in-frame clones are kept and a portion is missing. There are approximately 85,000 clones in the sample; just over 85% occur only once, and 27% lies in the top ten. The specimen sequenced was peripheral blood. The receptors shown here come from a man aged 45-65 years with active or convalescent COVID-19.

The gene calls are TRBV30 and TRBJ2-5; weak D call: TRBD1 (5 bases). Trimming shortened V by 0 bases and J by 6 bases, and 11 bases separated the two germline ends. The CDR3 totals 13 residues. CDR1 is GTSNPN and CDR2 is SVGIG in the germline V gene (reference sequence). This chain's CDR3 is CAWSVVGAKTQYF. The CDR3, as DNA: TGTGCCTGGAGTGTGGTAGGGGCCAAGACCCAGTACTTC.

The J gene is TRBJ2-2, the V gene TRBV19; 7 nucleotides align to TRBD1. Trimming at V came to 7 bases and at J to 4 bases, leaving 6 bases not matched to a gene. In germline, CDR1 is LNHDA, CDR2 SQIVND (reference sequence). This CDR3 is 14 amino acids long. Here the CDR3 reads CASIKGARTGELFF. Written as DNA, the CDR3 is TGTGCCAGTATTAAGGGGGCGCGCACCGGGGAGCTGTTTTTT.

The gene calls are TRBV5-6 and TRBJ2-2; TRBD1 agrees at 7 bases. Trimming took 3 bases from V and 0 from J; bases not matched to a gene: 8. The CDR3 covers 17 residues. Germline CDR1 SGHDT, CDR2 YYEEEE. CDR3: CASSWDSFLPNTGELFF. The CDR3 DNA sequence: TGTGCCAGCAGCTGGGACAGCTTCCTACCGAACACCGGGGAGCTGTTTTTT.

This chain connects TRBV24-1 to TRBJ1-6, with 7 bases fitting TRBD1. Germline CDR1 KGHDR, CDR2 SFDVKD. The CDR3 has 14 residues. Trimming at V came to 6 bases and at J to 5 bases, leaving 3 bases not matched to a gene. The CDR3 loop is CATSLGQNNSPLHF. The CDR3 bases are TGTGCCACCAGTTTGGGACAGAATAATTCACCCCTCCACTTT.

This clone was picked up a small number of times. The chain carries TRBV6-5 and TRBJ1-3; D is uncertain. CDR1 MNHEY and CDR2 SVGAGI come from the germline V gene. Trimming pared 7 bases from V and 7 bases from J, leaving 14 bases between. The CDR3 runs 13 residues. The CDR3 loop is CASTDTSRNTIYF. Written as DNA, the CDR3 is TGTGCCAGCACCGACACCTCAAGGAACACCATATATTTT.

The CDR3, as DNA: TGTGCCAGCAGCGTAGGCAGGGCAAGCTCCTACAATGAGCAGTTCTTC. Translating it yields CASSVGRASSYNEQFF. J is TRBJ2-1 and V is TRBV9; possibly TRBD1 for D (5 bases). Trimming left V 0 bases short and J 0 bases short, with 10 bases between. The CDR3 sequence is 16 residues long. Germline values: CDR1 SGDLS, CDR2 YYNGEE.

V gene TRBV19 combines with J gene TRBJ1-4; D remains unclear. The germline V gene has CDR1 LNHDA and CDR2 SQIVND (reference sequence). The V end lost 8 bases, the J end lost 0 bases, and 10 bases lay between the germline ends. The CDR3 runs to 14 residues. CDR3 amino acids: CASSERSTNEKLFF. The CDR3 nucleotides read TGTGCCAGTTCTGAGAGATCAACTAATGAAAAACTGTTTTTT.

V gene TRBV6-5 combines with J gene TRBJ2-1; possibly TRBD2 for D (5 bases). The germline gives CDR1 MNHEY, CDR2 SVGAGI. Trimming cost V 7 bases and J 0 bases, with 10 bases left between them. This CDR3 is 14 amino acids long. CDR3 amino acids: CASTPGSSYNEQFF. The DNA for the CDR3 is TGTGCCAGCACACCGGGGAGCTCCTACAATGAGCAGTTCTTC.

The V gene is TRBV5-1, the J gene TRBJ2-1; 14 bases align to TRBD2. V trimming: 5 bases; J trimming: 6 bases; junction bases outside the gene matches: 1. The CDR3 length is 14 residues. Looked up from germline, CDR1 is SGHRS and CDR2 is YFSETQ. DNA for the CDR3: TGCGCCAGCAGAGGGACTAGCGGGAGCAATGAGCAGTTCTTC. This codes for CASRGTSGSNEQFF.

V is TRBV7-2 and J is TRBJ2-1, with a weak D call TRBD2 (6 bases). The CDR3 runs to 14 residues. Trimming removed 2 bases from V and 6 bases from J, with 11 bases in between. Germline CDR1 reads SGHTA; CDR2 reads FQGNSA. The CDR3 DNA reads as TGTGCCAGCAGCTTAACCTCGGGACTCAATGAGCAGTTCTTC. Translated: CASSLTSGLNEQFF.

The chain joins TRBV10-1 to TRBJ1-3; 8 bases fit TRBD1. With V trimmed by 5 bases and J by 2 bases, 2 bases remained unmatched. The CDR3 consists of 14 residues. The V gene's germline CDR1 is WNHNN and CDR2 SYGVQD (reference sequence). The CDR3 coding sequence is TGCGCCAGCAGTTCGGACAGGGCTGGAAACACCATATATTTT. Translating it yields CASSSDRAGNTIYF.

This clone has more than one count but fewer than ten. The chain couples TRBV5-4 to TRBJ2-3, with TRBD2 identical over 8 bases. Germline loops: CDR1 SGHNT, CDR2 YYREEE (reference sequence). The CDR3 contains 15 residues. V lost 4 bases and J lost 2; bases outside the gene matches: 6. CDR3 region: CASSLRGGITDTQYF. The CDR3 DNA reads TGTGCCAGCAGCCTTCGCGGGGGGATCACAGATACGCAGTATTTT.

This rearrangement joins TRBV20-1 to TRBJ2-5; D perhaps matches TRBD2 (5 bases). This CDR3 is built from 11 residues. Germline CDR1 and CDR2: DFQATT and SNEGSKA (reference sequence). V was trimmed by 6 bases and J by 2 bases, leaving 7 bases between them. The CDR3 bases are TGCAGTGCCGGCGGGCAAGAGACCCAGTACTTC. Protein sequence: CSAGGQETQYF.

This clone has just one count. The CDR3 DNA follows: TGTGCCAGTAGTAGGGCCTTTAGCGGTTCTAGCACAGATACGCAGTATTTT. As protein: CASSRAFSGSSTDTQYF. The V call is TRBV19, the J call TRBJ2-3, with TRBD2 as a possible D gene (6 bases). CDR1 LNHDA and CDR2 SQIVND come from the germline V gene (reference sequence). V gave up 4 bases and J gave up 0 bases, with 17 bases separating them. The CDR3 contains 17 residues.

V and J are TRBV19 and TRBJ2-1; tentatively, D is TRBD2 (5 bases). Per the germline V gene, CDR1 is LNHDA and CDR2 is SQIVND (reference sequence). Between the trimmed V and J ends, which lost 5 bases and 15 bases, there was a span of 23 bases. The CDR3 is 14 amino acids. This chain's CDR3 is CASSPFDQPGGRFF. In nucleotides, the CDR3 is TGTGCCAGTAGTCCTTTCGACCAGCCCGGCGGGCGGTTCTTC.

J is TRBJ2-7 and V is TRBV5-4; the D is unclear. V lost 0 bases, J lost 0 bases, and 13 bases lay in between. In germline, CDR1 is SGHNT, CDR2 YYREEE (reference sequence). The length of the CDR3 is 16 residues. CDR3 protein: CASSLDRETSSYEQYF. The CDR3 bases are TGTGCCAGCAGCTTGGACCGTGAAACCAGCTCCTACGAGCAGTACTTC.

The chain carries TRBV5-1 and TRBJ2-5, with 16 bases identical to TRBD2. V lost 4 bases, J lost 3 bases, and 6 bases stayed unmatched. The germline V gene encodes CDR1 SGHRS and CDR2 YFSETQ. This CDR3 region has 17 residues. In DNA form, the CDR3 reads TGCGCCAGCAGCGCGGGACTAGCGGGAGGGGTGGAAGAGACCCAGTACTTC. It yields the protein CASSAGLAGGVEETQYF.

Note on this clone: The same CDR3 arises from other DNA sequences in this sample as well. The chain combines TRBV5-1 with TRBJ2-3, with 10 bases that match TRBD2. Germline CDR1 reads SGHRS; CDR2 reads YFSETQ. Trimming took 0 bases from V and 5 from J; bases not matched to a gene: 0. The CDR3 is 14 residues long. In DNA form, the CDR3 reads TGCGCCAGCAGCTTGGGACTAGCGGGAGATACGCAGTATTTT. It specifies CASSLGLAGDTQYF.

The chain uses TRBV19 and TRBJ2-3; 10 positions agree with TRBD1. V was clipped by 6 bases and J by 2 bases; unmatched bases: 8. The CDR3 length is 16 residues. Germline CDR1 and CDR2: LNHDA and SQIVND (reference sequence). The CDR3 nucleotides are TGTGCCAGTAGAGATTGGGGGACAGGGGTCACAGATACGCAGTATTTT. The encoded protein is CASRDWGTGVTDTQYF.

The J gene is TRBJ2-5, the V gene TRBV12-5; 10 positions match TRBD2. Germline V gene data show CDR1 as LGHNT and CDR2 as FRNRAP. J lost 3 bases, V lost 0 bases, and 7 bases had no gene match. The CDR3 has 17 residues. CDR3 sequence reads: CASGLVILSGGKETQYF. The CDR3 nucleotides are TGTGCTAGTGGTTTGGTAATTCTTAGCGGGGGGAAAGAGACCCAGTACTTC.

This clone was observed once. The genes are TRBV11-2 and TRBJ1-1; possible D gene TRBD1, 5 bases. The germline V and J ends were trimmed by 5 bases and 4 bases, with 14 bases remaining between them. Germline V gene lookup returns CDR1 SGHAT and CDR2 FQNNGV. The CDR3 loop spans 14 amino acids. This CDR3 is CASSPMGGSTEAFF. The CDR3 DNA is TGTGCCAGCAGCCCTATGGGGGGGAGCACTGAAGCTTTCTTT.

V and J are TRBV5-4 and TRBJ1-1; D call uncertain. Per the germline V gene, CDR1 is SGHNT and CDR2 is YYREEE (reference sequence). V was trimmed by 4 bases and J by 3 bases, leaving 10 bases between them. The CDR3 spans 13 residues. The CDR3 DNA is TGTGCCAGCAGCCCCAGTGGTTACACTGAAGCTTTCTTT. It translates to CASSPSGYTEAFF.

The chain recombines TRBV28 with TRBJ2-4; D perhaps matches TRBD1 (6 bases). This CDR3 comprises 13 residues. V was trimmed by 3 bases and J by 4 bases, leaving 7 bases between them. The germline V gene has CDR1 MDHEN and CDR2 SYDVKM. The CDR3 is CASSFQGKNIQYF. Written as DNA, the CDR3 is TGTGCCAGCAGTTTCCAGGGGAAAAACATTCAGTACTTC. The full variable domain, in which reference TRBV28 and TRBJ2-4 provide the parts outside the CDR3, is DVKVTQSSRYLVKRTGEKVFLECVQDMDHENMFWYRQDPGLGLRLIYFSYDVKMKEKGDIPEGYSVSREKKERFSLILESASTNQTSMYLCASSFQGKNIQYFGAGTRLSVL.

The chain has TRBV5-4 and TRBJ2-2, with D possibly being TRBD2 (6 bases). Germline lookup yields CDR1 SGHNT and CDR2 YYREEE (reference sequence). The ends were cut back, 0 bases at V and 0 bases at J, with 9 bases in the middle. This CDR3 region has 16 residues. The CDR3 sequence is CASSLVGGANTGELFF. DNA for the CDR3: TGTGCCAGCAGCTTGGTCGGGGGTGCGAACACCGGGGAGCTGTTTTTT.

V and J are TRBV4-3 and TRBJ2-3, with 8 bases fitting TRBD2. Germline CDR1 and CDR2: LGHNA and YSLEER. The CDR3 is 15 residues long. Trimming at V came to 0 bases and at J to 3 bases, leaving 2 bases not matched to a gene. Here the CDR3 reads CASSQEGTRTDTQYF. The CDR3, as DNA: TGCGCCAGCAGCCAAGAGGGGACTAGAACAGATACGCAGTATTTT.

The V gene is TRBV3-1 (or the pseudogene TRBV3-2), the J gene TRBJ2-7; the D gene is possibly TRBD2 (5 bases). Trimming took 2 bases from V and 0 from J, leaving 8 bases between them. The CDR3 has 14 residues. Germline CDR1 is LGHDT and CDR2 is YNNKEL (reference sequence). Here the CDR3 reads CASSQSGNSYEQYF. The CDR3 coding sequence is TGTGCCAGCAGCCAAAGCGGTAACTCCTACGAGCAGTACTTC.